Below, one TCR beta chain is given with its context. What antigen it recognizes has not been identified. One base away there is no much larger clone; base qualities are not given. The source of the sample is a study of control samples from healthy donors and cancer patients (dated by TCRdb to the early 2020s). Library creation used the immunoSEQ multiplex PCR assay. Held by TCRdb, this immuneACCESS table contains in-frame sequences only and omits some clones. Under half of the omission traces to an unresolved V gene where checked; the cause of the rest is unknown. In all, the sample holds about 98,000 clones, and 79% of those were seen once. Of the sample, more than 9% falls within the top ten clones. V is reduced by 0 bases and J by 5 bases, leaving a spacing of 8 bases between them. The CDR3, cysteine through phenylalanine, is 14 amino acids long. Only the CDR3 portion is preserved as DNA: 42 bases, with reading frame beginning at the first base. As encoded in the germline V gene, CDR1 is SGDLS while CDR2 is YYNGEE.

Input material: blood. The sequence derives from a woman aged 30 to 39 in good health. The V gene is TRBV9 and the J gene is TRBJ1-4; no D segment can be confidently identified. The DNA sequence reads TGTGCCAGCAGCGTAGGAGGGCTCAATGAAAAACTGTTTTTT. This encodes CASSVGGLNEKLFF.